Listed below are T cell receptor beta chains from one sample, sequenced in a study of T cell responses to AZD1222 COVID-19 vaccine. Clones were sequenced by immunoSEQ multiplex PCR, and TCRdb holds only the in-frame ones, with some missing. The sample lists about 150,000 clones, 90% occurring once. The specimen comprised peripheral blood, sampled 28 days after the second AZD1222 dose. All receptors come from an adult who received the AZD1222 COVID-19 vaccine. CDR3s include the opening cysteine and the closing phenylalanine or tryptophan. Fields, in order: J gene, D gene, V gene, clone size, CDR3 DNA, CDR3 protein. The D gene is left open where the match is weak. Size tells how often a clone was seen (once, few, many) or the class of an expanded clone, and some rows leave it out.

j_gene: TRBJ2-1
d_gene: NA
v_gene: TRBV19
abundance: once
CDR3nt: TGTGCCAGTAGTATTAGCTGGGGTAATGAGCAGTTCTTC
CDR3aa: CASSISWGNEQFF

j_gene: TRBJ2-5
d_gene: NA
v_gene: TRBV3-1/TRBV3-2
abundance: NA
CDR3nt: TGTGCCAGCAGCCAGGTCCAAGAGACCCAGTACTTC
CDR3aa: CASSQVQETQYF

j_gene: TRBJ1-1
d_gene: NA
v_gene: TRBV10-2
abundance: few
CDR3nt: TGCGCCAGCAGCTCTTCCAGGCTACGGAACACTGAAGCTTTCTTT
CDR3aa: CASSSSRLRNTEAFF

j_gene: TRBJ1-1
d_gene: TRBD1
v_gene: TRBV6-2/TRBV6-3
abundance: NA
CDR3nt: TGTGCCAGCAGTCCACAGGGGCCTGAAGCTTTCTTT
CDR3aa: CASSPQGPEAFF

j_gene: TRBJ2-1
d_gene: TRBD2
v_gene: TRBV30
abundance: NA
CDR3nt: TGTGCCTGGAGTGTACTAGCGGGAGGTGCACAGTTCTTC
CDR3aa: CAWSVLAGGAQFF

j_gene: TRBJ2-7
d_gene: NA
v_gene: TRBV6-5
abundance: once
CDR3nt: TGTGCCAGCAGTTACCGACAGGTATACTACGAGCAGTACTTC
CDR3aa: CASSYRQVYYEQYF

j_gene: TRBJ2-7
d_gene: TRBD2
v_gene: TRBV5-4
abundance: NA
CDR3nt: TGTGCCAGCAGCCCTGGGAGCGGGAGGATCGAGCAGTACTTC
CDR3aa: CASSPGSGRIEQYF

j_gene: TRBJ2-3
d_gene: NA
v_gene: TRBV10-3
abundance: NA
CDR3nt: TGTGCCATCAGTGATGGGTCCCCGATCTACACAGATACGCAGTATTTT
CDR3aa: CAISDGSPIYTDTQYF

j_gene: TRBJ2-6
d_gene: NA
v_gene: TRBV5-1
abundance: once
CDR3nt: TGCGCCAGCAGCCGAGACTCTGGGGCCAACGTCCTGACTTTC
CDR3aa: CASSRDSGANVLTF

j_gene: TRBJ1-2
d_gene: NA
v_gene: TRBV4-1
abundance: NA
CDR3nt: TGCGCCAGCAGCCAAGCGGTTAACTATGGCTACACCTTC
CDR3aa: CASSQAVNYGYTF

j_gene: TRBJ2-7
d_gene: TRBD2
v_gene: TRBV15
abundance: NA
CDR3nt: TGTGCCACCAGCAGAGATGGGCTAGCGGGACACTACGAGCAGTACTTC
CDR3aa: CATSRDGLAGHYEQYF

j_gene: TRBJ2-3
d_gene: NA
v_gene: TRBV6-1
abundance: NA
CDR3nt: TGTGCCAGCAGTGACAGGACGGTAGATACGCAGTATTTT
CDR3aa: CASSDRTVDTQYF

j_gene: TRBJ1-2
d_gene: NA
v_gene: TRBV29-1
abundance: NA
CDR3nt: TGCAGCGTTGAGGTCCGGGGGCACTATGGCTACACCTTC
CDR3aa: CSVEVRGHYGYTF

j_gene: TRBJ2-2
d_gene: NA
v_gene: TRBV6-5
abundance: NA
CDR3nt: TGTGCCAGCAGTTACTACCCGGGGGCGAACACCGGGGAGCTGTTTTTT
CDR3aa: CASSYYPGANTGELFF

j_gene: TRBJ1-5
d_gene: NA
v_gene: TRBV6-1
abundance: few
CDR3nt: TGTGCCAGCAGTGACCTCTGGCAGGGCGATCAGCCCCAGCATTTT
CDR3aa: CASSDLWQGDQPQHF

j_gene: TRBJ2-4
d_gene: NA
v_gene: TRBV5-1
abundance: NA
CDR3nt: TGCGCCAGCAGCTTGTCAGGGGGGAGTTTTGACATTCAGTACTTC
CDR3aa: CASSLSGGSFDIQYF

j_gene: TRBJ1-2
d_gene: NA
v_gene: TRBV3-1/TRBV3-2
abundance: NA
CDR3nt: TGTGCCAGCAGCCAAGGGACCATAGACTACACCTTC
CDR3aa: CASSQGTIDYTF

j_gene: TRBJ2-3
d_gene: NA
v_gene: TRBV7-8
abundance: NA
CDR3nt: TGTGCCAGCAGCTTAGACCTCCGGACTACAGATACGCAGTATTTT
CDR3aa: CASSLDLRTTDTQYF

j_gene: TRBJ1-1
d_gene: NA
v_gene: TRBV10-3
abundance: NA
CDR3nt: TGTGCCATCAGTGTAGGGGGTTCAGGGGACACTGAAGCTTTCTTT
CDR3aa: CAISVGGSGDTEAFF

j_gene: TRBJ1-2
d_gene: NA
v_gene: TRBV29-1
abundance: NA
CDR3nt: TGCAGCGTTGTAGGCAGGGTGAACTATGGCTACACCTTC
CDR3aa: CSVVGRVNYGYTF

j_gene: TRBJ2-1
d_gene: NA
v_gene: TRBV21-1
abundance: NA
CDR3nt: TGTGCCAGCAGCAAAATGTGGGACGTGTACAATGAGCAGTTCTTC
CDR3aa: CASSKMWDVYNEQFF

j_gene: TRBJ1-3
d_gene: NA
v_gene: TRBV19
abundance: NA
CDR3nt: TGTGCCAGTAGTATTCCCAGGACAGAGGGAAACACCATATATTTT
CDR3aa: CASSIPRTEGNTIYF

j_gene: TRBJ1-2
d_gene: NA
v_gene: TRBV5-4
abundance: once
CDR3nt: TGTGCCAGCAGCCCGGAGGTGGGGGAGAGGGGCTACACCTTC
CDR3aa: CASSPEVGERGYTF

j_gene: TRBJ1-5
d_gene: NA
v_gene: TRBV3-1/TRBV3-2
abundance: NA
CDR3nt: TGTGCCAGCAGCCAAGATACGGGGCTTAGGGGCAATCAGCCCCAGCATTTT
CDR3aa: CASSQDTGLRGNQPQHF

j_gene: TRBJ1-2
d_gene: NA
v_gene: TRBV9
abundance: NA
CDR3nt: TGTGCCAGCAGCGTAGAAACAGGGAGCTATGGCTACACCTTC
CDR3aa: CASSVETGSYGYTF

j_gene: TRBJ1-3
d_gene: NA
v_gene: TRBV5-4
abundance: once
CDR3nt: TGTGCCAGCAGCCGGGACCGGACTCTGGGAGGAAACACCATATATTTT
CDR3aa: CASSRDRTLGGNTIYF

j_gene: TRBJ2-2
d_gene: TRBD2
v_gene: TRBV5-4
abundance: NA
CDR3nt: TGTGCCAGCAGCTTGTACTCGGGAGGGACCGGGGAGCTGTTTTTT
CDR3aa: CASSLYSGGTGELFF

j_gene: TRBJ1-2
d_gene: NA
v_gene: TRBV27
abundance: once
CDR3nt: TGTGCCAGCAGCCCGGACAATCTCTATGGCTACACCTTC
CDR3aa: CASSPDNLYGYTF

j_gene: TRBJ2-1
d_gene: TRBD2
v_gene: TRBV3-1/TRBV3-2
abundance: once
CDR3nt: TGTGCCAGCAGCCAAGACGAGGCCGGGACTAGCGGGAGTTGGTACAATGAGCAGTTCTTC
CDR3aa: CASSQDEAGTSGSWYNEQFF

j_gene: TRBJ1-2
d_gene: TRBD1
v_gene: TRBV2
abundance: NA
CDR3nt: TGTGCCAGCAGTATGGGACAGGGTAACTATGGCTACACCTTC
CDR3aa: CASSMGQGNYGYTF

j_gene: TRBJ1-4
d_gene: TRBD1
v_gene: TRBV2
abundance: NA
CDR3nt: TGTGCCAGTAGGACAGGGGGCCCCATAAATGAAAAACTGTTTTTT
CDR3aa: CASRTGGPINEKLFF

j_gene: TRBJ2-7
d_gene: TRBD1
v_gene: TRBV12-3/TRBV12-4
abundance: NA
CDR3nt: TGTGCCAGCAGCCTCGGACAGGGCTACGAGCAGTACTTC
CDR3aa: CASSLGQGYEQYF

j_gene: TRBJ1-3
d_gene: NA
v_gene: TRBV6-5
abundance: NA
CDR3nt: TGTGCCAGCAGTTATAGCCTCCCGAGCTCTGGAAACACCATATATTTT
CDR3aa: CASSYSLPSSGNTIYF

j_gene: TRBJ2-7
d_gene: TRBD2
v_gene: TRBV9
abundance: NA
CDR3nt: TGTGCCAGCAGCGTAGGTCCTAGCGGGGCGAACGAGCAGTACTTC
CDR3aa: CASSVGPSGANEQYF

j_gene: TRBJ2-3
d_gene: TRBD2
v_gene: TRBV14
abundance: NA
CDR3nt: TGTGCCAGCAGCCAAACTAGCGGAAACACAGATACGCAGTATTTT
CDR3aa: CASSQTSGNTDTQYF

j_gene: TRBJ2-7
d_gene: NA
v_gene: TRBV3-1/TRBV3-2
abundance: NA
CDR3nt: TGTGCCAGCAGCCAAGATCCCGCCAAGTCCTACGAGCAGTACTTC
CDR3aa: CASSQDPAKSYEQYF

j_gene: TRBJ2-1
d_gene: NA
v_gene: TRBV27
abundance: NA
CDR3nt: TGTGCCACCTGGGGGATAGCAGTTGGCAATGAGCAGTTCTTC
CDR3aa: CATWGIAVGNEQFF

j_gene: TRBJ1-3
d_gene: TRBD1
v_gene: TRBV30
abundance: NA
CDR3nt: TGTGCCTCTGCGACAGGGGATACTGGAAACACCATATATTTT
CDR3aa: CASATGDTGNTIYF

j_gene: TRBJ2-7
d_gene: NA
v_gene: TRBV6-4
abundance: NA
CDR3nt: TGTGCCAGCAAGGAGCTGTCCCTGGGGTTTCCGTACGAGCAGTACTTC
CDR3aa: CASKELSLGFPYEQYF

j_gene: TRBJ1-4
d_gene: NA
v_gene: TRBV4-1
abundance: NA
CDR3nt: TGCGCCAGCAGCCAAGAGTGGGGGTCAACTAATGAAAAACTGTTTTTT
CDR3aa: CASSQEWGSTNEKLFF

j_gene: TRBJ2-6
d_gene: NA
v_gene: TRBV10-3
abundance: NA
CDR3nt: TGTGCCATCAGTCCGGTCCGGGGCTCTGGGGCCAACGTCCTGACTTTC
CDR3aa: CAISPVRGSGANVLTF

j_gene: TRBJ2-6
d_gene: NA
v_gene: TRBV30
abundance: NA
CDR3nt: TGTGCCGCTACGGCAGGGCTCTCTGGGGCCAACGTCCTGACTTTC
CDR3aa: CAATAGLSGANVLTF

j_gene: TRBJ2-7
d_gene: NA
v_gene: TRBV4-1
abundance: few
CDR3nt: TGCGCCAGCAGCCAAGATCTGGGCAGCTACTACGAGCAGTACTTC
CDR3aa: CASSQDLGSYYEQYF

j_gene: TRBJ2-2
d_gene: TRBD2
v_gene: TRBV6-5
abundance: NA
CDR3nt: TGTGCCAGCAGCGGGCTAGCGGACACCGGGGAGCTGTTTTTT
CDR3aa: CASSGLADTGELFF

j_gene: TRBJ2-7
d_gene: TRBD2
v_gene: TRBV6-2/TRBV6-3
abundance: NA
CDR3nt: TGTGCCAGCAGTTCAGGACTAGCGGGGTCCTACGAGCAGTACTTC
CDR3aa: CASSSGLAGSYEQYF

j_gene: TRBJ1-1
d_gene: NA
v_gene: TRBV4-1
abundance: NA
CDR3nt: TGCGCCAGCAGCCAAGATATTCACACTGAAGCTTTCTTT
CDR3aa: CASSQDIHTEAFF

j_gene: TRBJ1-2
d_gene: NA
v_gene: TRBV1
abundance: NA
CDR3nt: TGCACCAGCAGCCGCATGGGTAACTATGGCTACACCTTC
CDR3aa: CTSSRMGNYGYTF

j_gene: TRBJ1-3
d_gene: TRBD1
v_gene: TRBV2
abundance: NA
CDR3nt: TGTGCCAGCAGATTGACAGGGACTGGAAACACCATATATTTT
CDR3aa: CASRLTGTGNTIYF

j_gene: TRBJ2-3
d_gene: NA
v_gene: TRBV24-1
abundance: NA
CDR3nt: TGTGCCACCAGTGTGCCCCAGGGGCCTTACACAGATACGCAGTATTTT
CDR3aa: CATSVPQGPYTDTQYF

j_gene: TRBJ2-7
d_gene: TRBD1
v_gene: TRBV6-6
abundance: NA
CDR3nt: TGTGCCAGCAGTCCGCGTATCGGCGGGACAGGTATCTACGAGCAGTACTTC
CDR3aa: CASSPRIGGTGIYEQYF

j_gene: TRBJ1-1
d_gene: TRBD1
v_gene: TRBV18
abundance: NA
CDR3nt: TGTGCCAGCTCACCAGGACAGGGGAACACTGAAGCTTTCTTT
CDR3aa: CASSPGQGNTEAFF

j_gene: TRBJ2-5
d_gene: TRBD2
v_gene: TRBV20-1
abundance: NA
CDR3nt: TGCAGTGCTAGTCGTCTAGCGGCCCCCCAAGAGACCCAGTACTTC
CDR3aa: CSASRLAAPQETQYF

j_gene: TRBJ1-1
d_gene: TRBD1
v_gene: TRBV7-2
abundance: NA
CDR3nt: TGTGCCAGCAGCTTTATGGACAGGGGAGTGGGGTACACTGAAGCTTTCTTT
CDR3aa: CASSFMDRGVGYTEAFF